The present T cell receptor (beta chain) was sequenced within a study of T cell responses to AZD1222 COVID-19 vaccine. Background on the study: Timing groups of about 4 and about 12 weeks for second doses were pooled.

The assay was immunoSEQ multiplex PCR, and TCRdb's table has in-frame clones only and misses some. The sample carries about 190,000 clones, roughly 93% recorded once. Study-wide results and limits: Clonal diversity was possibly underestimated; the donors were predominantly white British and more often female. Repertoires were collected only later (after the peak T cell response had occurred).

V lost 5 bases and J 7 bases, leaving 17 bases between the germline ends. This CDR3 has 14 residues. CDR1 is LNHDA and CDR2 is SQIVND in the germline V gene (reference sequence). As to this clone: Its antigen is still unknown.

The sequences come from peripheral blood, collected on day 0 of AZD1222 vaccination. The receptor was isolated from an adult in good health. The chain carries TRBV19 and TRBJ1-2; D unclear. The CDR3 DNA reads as TGTGCCAGTAGTCTCGACACCCGGGCGGGTGGCTACACCTTC. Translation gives CASSLDTRAGGYTF.